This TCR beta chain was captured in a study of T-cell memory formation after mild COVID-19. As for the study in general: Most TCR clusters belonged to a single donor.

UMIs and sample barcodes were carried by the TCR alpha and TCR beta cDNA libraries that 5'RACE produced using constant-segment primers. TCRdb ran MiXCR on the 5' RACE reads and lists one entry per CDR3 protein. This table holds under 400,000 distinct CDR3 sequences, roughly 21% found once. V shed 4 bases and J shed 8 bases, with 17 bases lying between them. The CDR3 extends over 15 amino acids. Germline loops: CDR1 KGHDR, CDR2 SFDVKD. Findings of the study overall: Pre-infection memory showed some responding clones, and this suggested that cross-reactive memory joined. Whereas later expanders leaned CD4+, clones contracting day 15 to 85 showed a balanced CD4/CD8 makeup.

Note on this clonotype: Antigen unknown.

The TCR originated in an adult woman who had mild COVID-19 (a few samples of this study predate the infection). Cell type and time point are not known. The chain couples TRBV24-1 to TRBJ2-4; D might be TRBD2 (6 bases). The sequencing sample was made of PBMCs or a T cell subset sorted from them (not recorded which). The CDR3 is CATSDPQGPGDIQYF. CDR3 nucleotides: TGTGCCACCAGTGACCCTCAAGGGCCGGGAGACATTCAGTACTTC.